The 16 T cell receptor beta chains below were found in one sample sequenced in a study of beta chain features in type 1 diabetes. Of the isolated RNA, all was reverse transcribed, and so the sequenced material was expressed TCRB transcripts. Method: immunoSEQ multiplex PCR; TCRdb's copy keeps in-frame clones and lacks some. The sample holds approximately 400,000 clones, roughly 15% seen once. Material for sequencing was naive CD4+ T cells from blood. The receptor set was obtained from a woman aged 18-35 years in good health.

The CDR3 here is CASSQGVSVAGGVYNEQFF. CDR3 in DNA: TGTGCCAGCAGCCAGGGGGTATCCGTCGCGGGAGGGGTATACAATGAGCAGTTCTTC. This chain uses TRBV5-4 with TRBJ2-1, with TRBD2 matching 9 bases. The CDR3 extends over 19 amino acids. V lost 4 bases, J lost 4 bases, and 18 bases stayed unmatched. The germline V gene has CDR1 SGHNT and CDR2 YYREEE (reference sequence). Complete variable domain (other parts from reference TRBV5-4 and TRBJ2-1): ETGVTQSPTHLIKTRGQQVTLRCSSQSGHNTVSWYQQALGQGPQFIFQYYREEENGRGNFPPRFSGLQFPNYSSELNVNALELDDSALYLCASSQGVSVAGGVYNEQFFGPGTRLTVL.

A remark on this clone: Other DNA sequences in the same sample also yield this CDR3. The genes are TRBV18 and TRBJ2-1; 11 bases map to TRBD2. The CDR3 contains 17 residues. V gave up 3 bases and J gave up 2 bases; unmatched junction bases: 6. CDR1 is KGHSH and CDR2 is LQKENI in the germline V gene. CDR3 region: CASSPPSSGRTYNEQFF. In DNA form, the CDR3 reads TGTGCCAGCTCACCTCCGTCTAGCGGGAGGACCTACAATGAGCAGTTCTTC.

A few counts support this clone. The chain links TRBV5-1 to TRBJ2-1; 11 bases are shared with TRBD2. Germline values: CDR1 SGHRS, CDR2 YFSETQ. The CDR3 length is 16 residues. J lost 2 bases, V lost 5 bases, and 6 bases had no gene match. For the CDR3, the DNA is TGCGCCAGCAGAATAGCGGGAGGGGAGGCCTACAATGAGCAGTTCTTC. Translating gives CASRIAGGEAYNEQFF.

This clone occurred a few times. The sample has other DNA sequences that encode this CDR3 too. V gene TRBV5-1 combines with J gene TRBJ2-5; 7 bases align to TRBD1. CDR3 length: 14 amino acids. Germline V lookup: CDR1 SGHRS, CDR2 YFSETQ. J lost 2 bases, V lost 3 bases, and 4 bases had no gene match. The CDR3 nucleotides read TGCGCCAGCAGCTCAGGGACAGCACAAGAGACCCAGTACTTC. Translating it yields CASSSGTAQETQYF.

This clone was picked up a small number of times. The chain carries TRBV25-1 and TRBJ2-1, with D hard to call. The CDR3 has 15 residues. The ends were cut back, 4 bases at V and 5 bases at J, with 15 bases in the middle. Germline values: CDR1 MGHDK, CDR2 SYGVNS. The chain's CDR3 is CASSVAPSRDNEQFF. In DNA, the CDR3 is TGTGCCAGCAGTGTAGCTCCCAGTAGAGACAATGAGCAGTTCTTC.

This chain joins TRBV4-1 and TRBJ2-6, with D possibly being TRBD2 (6 bases). V lost 1 base, J lost 2 bases, and 12 bases lay in between. The CDR3 is 17 amino acids. Germline CDR1 reads MGHRA; CDR2 reads YSYEKL. This chain's CDR3 is CASSQGGLPTGANVLTF. The CDR3, as DNA: TGCGCCAGCAGCCAAGGGGGACTGCCCACTGGGGCCAACGTCCTGACTTTC.

There are a few counts of this clone. This chain joins TRBV6-5 and TRBJ2-7; TRBD2 aligns across 7 bases. This CDR3 contains 16 residues. CDR1 is MNHEY, CDR2 SVGAGI, per germline. V trimming: 2 bases; J trimming: 2 bases; junction bases outside the gene matches: 9. CDR3 protein: CASSYRRGVPTYEQYF. CDR3 nucleotides: TGTGCCAGCAGTTACCGTCGGGGGGTCCCAACCTACGAGCAGTACTTC.

The V and J genes are TRBV28 and TRBJ2-3; weak D call: TRBD1 (5 bases). This CDR3 comprises 13 residues. Germline V gene sequence: CDR1 MDHEN, CDR2 SYDVKM. With 5 bases removed from V and 4 bases from J, the gap between germline ends came to 10 bases. CDR3 in DNA: TGTGCCAGCAGTACCAGGGTTCCAGATACGCAGTATTTT. It encodes CASSTRVPDTQYF.

The J gene is TRBJ2-1, the V gene TRBV20-1; 8 bases map to TRBD2. Trimming at V came to 8 bases and at J to 7 bases, leaving 4 bases not matched to a gene. This CDR3 region has 11 residues. Per the germline V gene, CDR1 is DFQATT and CDR2 is SNEGSKA (reference sequence). Here the CDR3 reads CSRSGRNEQFF. The CDR3 bases are TGCAGTAGAAGCGGGAGAAATGAGCAGTTCTTC.

The chain is built from TRBV7-2 and TRBJ1-5; D is ambiguous. Trimming stripped 3 bases from V and 5 bases from J, with 11 bases between. The CDR3 runs 14 residues. The V gene's germline CDR1 is SGHTA and CDR2 FQGNSA. In DNA form, the CDR3 reads TGTGCCAGCAGCTTCGCCGGGAGAGATCAGCCCCAGCATTTT. It encodes CASSFAGRDQPQHF. The full variable domain, in which reference TRBV7-2 and TRBJ1-5 provide the parts outside the CDR3, is GAGVSQSPSNKVTEKGKDVELRCDPISGHTALYWYRQSLGQGLEFLIYFQGNSAPDKSGLPSDRFSAERTGGSVSTLTIQRTQQEDSAVYLCASSFAGRDQPQHFGDGTRLSIL.

The chain employs TRBV27 and TRBJ1-1; D gene uncertain. The ends were cut back, 5 bases at V and 2 bases at J, with 9 bases in the middle. The CDR3 has 13 amino acids. Germline V gene sequence: CDR1 MNHEY, CDR2 SMNVEV (reference sequence). CDR3 protein: CASSRPGNTEAFF. The CDR3 coding sequence is TGTGCCAGCAGTCGACCGGGAAACACTGAAGCTTTCTTT.

The chain carries TRBV6-1 and TRBJ1-5; 10 nucleotides line up with TRBD1. There are 17 residues in the CDR3. After removal of 2 bases from V and 0 bases from J, the junction contained 4 bases not matched to a gene. Looked up from germline, CDR1 is MNHNS and CDR2 is SASEGT. The CDR3, as DNA: TGTGCCAGCAGTGAACGGACAGGGGGTCTTAGCAATCAGCCCCAGCATTTT. This gives the protein CASSERTGGLSNQPQHF.

The table lists this clone with a few counts. V and J are TRBV2 and TRBJ1-4; TRBD1 might be the D (5 bases). The CDR3 has 14 amino acids. Deletions cut 4 bases from V and 5 bases from J, with 11 bases between. Germline loops: CDR1 SNHLY, CDR2 FYNNEI. The CDR3 DNA reads as TGTGCCAGCAGTGGAGGGGAGGTGAATGAAAAACTGTTTTTT. Translating it yields CASSGGEVNEKLFF.

The V call is TRBV14, the J call TRBJ1-2; perhaps TRBD1 as D (6 bases). Trimming removed 0 bases from V and 4 bases from J, with 12 bases in between. In germline, CDR1 is SGHDN, CDR2 FVKESK. This CDR3 region has 15 residues. The CDR3 DNA follows: TGTGCCAGCAGCCAAGACAGGGGAGCTTCCTATGGCTACACCTTC. Translation: CASSQDRGASYGYTF.

This chain joins TRBV11-2 and TRBJ1-5; weak D call: TRBD1 (6 bases). The CDR3 is made up of 15 amino acids. CDR1 and CDR2 (germline): SGHAT, FQNNGV. V lost 4 bases and J lost 7, with 17 bases in between. CDR3 bases: TGTGCCAGCAGCTATCAACAGGGACGAGGACAGCCCCAGCATTTT. This gives the protein CASSYQQGRGQPQHF.

The table lists this clone with a few counts. Other DNA sequences in this specimen translate into the identical CDR3. V and J are TRBV5-1 and TRBJ2-5; the D gene is possibly TRBD2 (6 bases). V dropped 3 bases and J dropped 1 base, with 10 bases sitting between them. This CDR3 spans 14 amino acids. CDR1 is SGHRS, CDR2 YFSETQ, per germline. CDR3 coding DNA: TGCGCCAGCAGCTCCGGGACTTCCCAAGAGACCCAGTACTTC. Translated: CASSSGTSQETQYF.